One T cell receptor beta chain is described in this entry. The data derive from a study of blood T cell repertoires in COVID-19. Study in general: Nucleic acid was either cDNA or gDNA, and it came from T cells, B-cell-depleted T cells, or PBMCs.

Here immunoSEQ multiplex PCR was the method, and the copy in TCRdb shows in-frame clones only, minus some. The data contain over 150,000 clones, more than 75% of them singletons. This CDR3 comprises 12 residues. Trimming took 5 bases from V and 8 from J; bases not matched to a gene: 5. Germline values: CDR1 SGHAT, CDR2 FQDESV (reference sequence). The source is a man in his fifties or sixties with COVID-19, enrolled during active disease. The genes are TRBV11-1 and TRBJ1-2, with TRBD1 identical over 7 bases. Sequenced input: peripheral blood. The DNA for the CDR3 is TGTGCCAGCAGCAAACAGGGGCCAGGCTACACCTTC. Translating it yields CASSKQGPGYTF.